The entry below describes one T cell receptor (beta chain). Its antigen has not been determined. Base-call qualities are not available, and no considerably larger clone is one nucleotide away. CD8 naive samples consisted of CD45RO-negative cells that were positively selected for CCR7, yielding a CD45RA+CCR7+ population without TemRA cells. The donors were healthy, HIV-negative adults who had no recently reported acute infections or vaccinations. All donors were Caucasian adults living in Nashville, Tennessee, USA. Blood was obtained by leukapheresis, after which PBMCs were separated by Ficoll-Histopaque density gradient centrifugation and cryopreserved in liquid nitrogen vapor phase. Purity and quantity of every magnetically sorted T cell population were checked by analytical flow cytometry. Genomic DNA was isolated from every sorted fraction and measured by UV absorbance on a Nanodrop 2000c. Taken from the germline V gene, the CDR1 and CDR2 loops are SGDLS and YYNGEE. V drops 0 bases and J drops 3 bases, leaving 8 bases in between. The CDR3 goes from the cysteine to the phenylalanine over 14 residues. The retained sequence is limited to the CDR3, 42 bases, with the frame set at the first base.

TCR CDR3 regions were amplified from genomic DNA by multiplex PCR using the deep immunoSEQ assay. Genomic DNA extracted from each cell subset was distributed evenly over all wells of several immunoSEQ 96-well plates, and each plate served as one replicate. For sorted subsets, 150 to 250 ng of genomic DNA, equivalent to some 30,000 T cell genomes, went into each replicate PCR. Purified libraries were quantified with a Qubit 3.0 fluorometer, sized on a Bioanalyzer 2100, and re-quantified with the KAPA Library Quantification kit. A separate single-read 150-cycle Illumina NextSeq 550 flow cell was used to sequence each immunoSEQ 96-well plate. The source study handled its data this way. Because the immunoSEQ output held only junctional sequences and lacked quality scores, the filtering could not match the filtering applied to full-length reads. Sequences were annotated with PyIR, a Python wrapper for IgBLAST v1.9, and V/J genes and CDR3 were assigned using IMGT germline references. Reads were filtered out if the reads had weak V/J assignments (E-value above 1e-6), no CDR3, stop codons, out-of-frame junctions, or ambiguous translated residues. V3J clonotypes were defined by identical inferred V gene, J gene, and CDR3 amino acid sequence. The percentage overlap between two repertoires was calculated by dividing the number of shared unique clonotypes by the size of the smaller repertoire. RTK rarefaction, the Chao1 estimator, and Recon v2.1 estimates of unobserved clonotypes were used to assess repertoire richness. Generation probabilities were computed with OLGA for all TCRbeta clonotypes obtained by the gDNA method from four donors. Not all clones reach the TCRdb copy of this immuneACCESS table, which keeps in-frame sequences only. Checked studies attribute under half of the gap to unresolved V genes and leave the rest unexplained. The V and J calls and clone size are taken from that table; D and trimming were inferred from the DNA. This sample holds approximately 2,000,000 clones; about 94% were observed only once. 1.5% to 2% of the sample goes to the ten largest clones.

The record originates from a study of shared clonotypes between healthy human individuals (dated by TCRdb to about 2020). At the level of the whole study: The cohort included three men and two women between 18 and 49 years of age. Leukapheresis yielded between about 0.9 and 9 billion PBMCs per donor. Per donor, three plates each were used for CD4 naive and CD4 memory, two for CD8 naive, and one for CD8 memory. To estimate repertoire size and how much clonotype sharing occurs between individuals, the study deeply sequenced the blood TCR repertoires of several healthy adults. To increase sequencing depth and limit assay-specific biases, different laboratories used diverse techniques to prepare libraries and sequence TCR repertoires. On the study overall, not on this receptor specifically: Compared with non-shared clonotypes, clonotypes shared by all four sorted-subset donors had higher generation probabilities. Around 5.4% of naive CD4, more than 3% of naive CD8, about 2.5% of memory CD4, and over 0.35% of memory CD8 clonotypes were shared across a few donors. Naive subsets generally had larger estimated clonotype richness than memory subsets did. Sampling was restricted to blood, and TCR repertoires in tissue are likely to differ from TCR repertoires in blood. Because the study included only a small number of donors, the genetic and exposure-history diversity represented was limited. Pairwise subsampling indicated that sequencing depth was expected to affect the degree of clonotype sharing among donors. Even with the large sequencing depth, rarefaction of the sorted-subset datasets indicated that sequencing was incomplete.

The sample taken for sequencing was naive CD8+ T cells from PBMCs. In light of the paper, this sample's cell subset or site label describes: CD45RA+CCR7+. In this chain, TRBV9 is recombined with TRBJ2-3; the D gene assignment is ambiguous. This sequence originates from a young man in good health. Some clones in this sample may be carry-over from other donors' samples. DNA sequence: TGTGCCAGCAGCGTAGATCAGGATACAGATACGCAGTATTTT. Protein translation: CASSVDQDTDTQYF.